The TCR beta chain under discussion was sequenced for a study of early T cells in non-severe SARS-CoV-2 infection (dated by TCRdb to the early 2020s). About the investigation overall: Because TCR sequencing was done on bulk RNA from unsorted whole blood, the alpha and beta chains could not be paired.

This clonotype was counted between two and nine times. It lacks a known antigen. Mismatch with germline at one junction end may stem from a read error. The CDR3 goes from the cysteine to the phenylalanine over 15 residues. Just CDR3 DNA is preserved here, 45 bases in frame from base 1. Set within a cohort of healthcare workers in London, UK, this nested case-control study involved weekly PCR testing of nasopharyngeal swabs along with blood sampling. Healthcare workers were enrolled in the week of the UK lockdown, from 23 to 31 March 2020, and were followed every week for up to roughly 16 weeks. The library came from 5' RACE. Instrument on record: NextSeq 500. To correct for sequencing error and PCR bias, the TCR library protocol tagged individual cDNA molecules with unique molecular identifiers. Sequencing covered both TCR alpha and beta chains, and within each sample the abundances of alpha and beta sequences were tightly co-correlated. The paper's processing steps were these. Decombinator V4 was used to perform V gene, J gene and CDR3 annotation of TCR sequences. TCRs were defined as expanded if a significant change between any two time points was detected under a Poisson model with p below 0.0001. Abundances of TCRs were expressed as counts per million after normalisation to the total number of TCRs sequenced in each sample. MAIT TCRs were defined by TRAV1-2 paired with TRAJ12, TRAJ20 or TRAJ33, and iNKT TCRs by TRAV10 paired with TRAJ18. VDJdb, accessed 1 November 2021, was searched for CMV, EBV and SARS-CoV-2 annotated TCRs, with TCRs annotated for multiple antigens excluded. TCRdb reran the public reads through fastp at Q25 and MiXCR, keeping productive beta chains. CDR3 protein duplicates are merged, each entry listing the most common genes and DNA. These V and J calls originate from TCRdb's pipeline instead of the authors' own analysis. The sample has under 35,000 distinct CDR3 sequences on record, about 4.6% of them singletons. The ten largest clones take up around an eighth of the sample.

Overall results and qualifications from the work: VDJdb matching was skewed toward anti-spike CD8 responses and likely underestimated virus-specific expansions by missing private and CD4 specificities.

What was sequenced was whole blood. The sequence joins TRBV12-3 or TRBV12-4 to TRBJ2-3, with 9 junctional bases fitting TRBD2. The sequence was obtained from an adult who was a healthcare worker with PCR-confirmed SARS-CoV-2 infection or an uninfected control (not recorded which). The CDR3 protein: CASTSRLAVTDMQYF. The base sequence is TGTGCCAGCACCTCCCGACTAGCGGTGACAGATATGCAGTATTTT.